The present entry profiles one T cell receptor beta chain with its context. This sample was included in a study of OX40 agonist ivuxolimab in advanced cancers. Study overall: A diagnosis of hepatocellular carcinoma, melanoma, renal cell or head and neck cancer was present in dose-escalation patients. Partial responses, seen in three patients, involved one hepatocellular carcinoma and two cutaneous melanomas.

Clones were sequenced by immunoSEQ multiplex PCR, and TCRdb holds only the in-frame ones, with some missing. The sample carries 80,000 to 95,000 clones, about 90% recorded once. The CDR3 is made up of 14 amino acids. J lost 6 bases, V lost 0 bases, and 4 bases had no gene match. CDR1 and CDR2 from the germline V gene are MNHEY and SVGAGI. This clonotype originated in an adult with an advanced solid tumor such as melanoma, head and neck, liver or kidney cancer. The sequenced sample was CD4+ or CD8+ T cells sorted from blood, obtained in a trial of the OX40 agonist ivuxolimab. This chain joins TRBV6-5 and TRBJ1-2, with 7 bases that match TRBD1. CDR3 DNA sequence: TGTGCCAGCAGTTACTCGACAGGGACGGATGGCTACACCTTC. Residues: CASSYSTGTDGYTF.